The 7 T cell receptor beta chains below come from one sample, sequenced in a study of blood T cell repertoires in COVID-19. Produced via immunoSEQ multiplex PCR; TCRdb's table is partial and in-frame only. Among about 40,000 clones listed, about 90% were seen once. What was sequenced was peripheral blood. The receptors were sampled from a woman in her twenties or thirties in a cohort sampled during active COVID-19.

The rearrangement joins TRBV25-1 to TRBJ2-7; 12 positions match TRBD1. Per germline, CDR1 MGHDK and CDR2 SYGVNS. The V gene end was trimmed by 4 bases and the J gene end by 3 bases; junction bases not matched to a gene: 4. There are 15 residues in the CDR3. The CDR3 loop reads CASSGGQGAYYEQYF. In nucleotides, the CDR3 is TGTGCCAGCAGTGGGGGACAGGGGGCCTACTACGAGCAGTACTTC.

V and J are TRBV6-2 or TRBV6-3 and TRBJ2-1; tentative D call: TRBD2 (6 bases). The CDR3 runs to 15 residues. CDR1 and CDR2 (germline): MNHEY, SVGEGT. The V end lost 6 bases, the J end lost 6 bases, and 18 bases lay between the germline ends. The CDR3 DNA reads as TGTGCCAGCAGCACGGGACTCCTAAACTTCAATGAGCAGTTCTTC. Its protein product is CASSTGLLNFNEQFF.

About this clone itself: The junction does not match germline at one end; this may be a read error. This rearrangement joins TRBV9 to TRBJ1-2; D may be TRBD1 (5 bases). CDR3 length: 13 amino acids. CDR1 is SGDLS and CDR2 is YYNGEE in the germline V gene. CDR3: CVSSVGRQSGYTF. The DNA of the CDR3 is TGTGTCAGCAGCGTAGGTAGACAGAGCGGCTACACCTTC.

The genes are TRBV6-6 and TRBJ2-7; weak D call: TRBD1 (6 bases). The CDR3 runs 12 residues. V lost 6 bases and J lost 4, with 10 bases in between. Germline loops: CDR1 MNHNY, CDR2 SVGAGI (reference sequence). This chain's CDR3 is CASSSDSYEQYF. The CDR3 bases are TGTGCCAGCAGCTCGGACAGTTACGAGCAGTACTTC.

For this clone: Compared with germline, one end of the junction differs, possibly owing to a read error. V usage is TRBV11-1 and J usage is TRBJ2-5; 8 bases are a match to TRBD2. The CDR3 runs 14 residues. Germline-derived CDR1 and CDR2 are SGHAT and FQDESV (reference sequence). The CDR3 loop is CASTTRGGFGPVDF. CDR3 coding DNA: TGTGCCAGCACCACCCGGGGGGGGTTCGGGCCAGTGGACTTC. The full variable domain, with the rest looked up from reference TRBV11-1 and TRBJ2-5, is EAEVAQSPRYKITEKSQAVAFWCDPISGHATLYWYRQILGQGPELLVQFQDESVVDDSQLPKDRFSAERLKGVDSTLKIQPAELGDSAMYLCASTTRGGFGPVDFGPGTRLLVL.

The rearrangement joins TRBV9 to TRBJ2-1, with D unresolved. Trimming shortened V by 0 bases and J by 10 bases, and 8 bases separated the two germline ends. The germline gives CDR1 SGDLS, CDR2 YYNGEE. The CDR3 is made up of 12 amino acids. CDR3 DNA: TGTGCCAGCAGCGTAGAGTGGCAGGAGCAGTTCTTC. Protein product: CASSVEWQEQFF.

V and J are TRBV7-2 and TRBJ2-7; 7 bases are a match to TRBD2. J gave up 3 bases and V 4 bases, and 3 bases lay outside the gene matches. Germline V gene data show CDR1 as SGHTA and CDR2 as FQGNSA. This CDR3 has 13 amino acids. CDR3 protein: CASSWDYLYEQYF. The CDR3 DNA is TGTGCCAGCAGCTGGGACTATCTCTACGAGCAGTACTTC.